This T cell receptor (beta chain) is from a study of CXCR3-negative and CXCR3-positive naive CD8 T cells. Study-level information: There were around 140 million TRB reads altogether, and each library had about 1.5 +/- 0.3 million of them.

The authors prepared UMI-labeled TRB cDNA libraries by 5' RACE. TCRdb reprocessed the 5' RACE reads and keeps a single row for each CDR3 protein, giving no DNA. The specimen's table records approximately 100,000 distinct CDR3 sequences. Study conclusions and caveats: Similar TRBV-TRBJ usage characterized naive CXCR3-negative and CXCR3-positive cells; memory cells differed. CXCR3-positive naive cells carried more hydrophobic TRB CDR3s than CXCR3-negative ones.

The germline gives CDR1 MNHEY, CDR2 SVGAGI. The CDR3 is 15 residues long. As for this clonotype: What it recognizes is unknown.

The specimen was naive CXCR3+ CD8+ T cells from blood. Subset denoted: CD45RO-CCR7+CD27+CD95- naive CD8+ T cells expressing CXCR3 (TNR3+). The TCR sequence derives from a human donor in good health. Some clones in this sample may be carry-over from other donors' samples. The chain couples TRBV6-5 to TRBJ2-2. The CDR3: CASSWSVDHTGELFF.